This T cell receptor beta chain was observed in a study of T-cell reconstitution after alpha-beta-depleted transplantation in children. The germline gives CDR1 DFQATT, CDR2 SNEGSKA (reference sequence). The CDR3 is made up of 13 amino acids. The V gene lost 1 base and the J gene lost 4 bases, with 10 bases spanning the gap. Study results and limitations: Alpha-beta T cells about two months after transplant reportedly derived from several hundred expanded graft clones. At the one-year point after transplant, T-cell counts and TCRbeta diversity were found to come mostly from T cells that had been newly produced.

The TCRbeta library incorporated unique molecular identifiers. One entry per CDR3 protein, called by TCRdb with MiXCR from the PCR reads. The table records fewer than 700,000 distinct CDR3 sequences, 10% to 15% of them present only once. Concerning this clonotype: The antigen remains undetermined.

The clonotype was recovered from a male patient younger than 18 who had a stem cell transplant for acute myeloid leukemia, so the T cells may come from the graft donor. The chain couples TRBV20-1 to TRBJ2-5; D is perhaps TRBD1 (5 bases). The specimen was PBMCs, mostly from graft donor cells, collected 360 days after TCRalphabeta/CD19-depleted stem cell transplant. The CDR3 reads CSARGDRGETQYF. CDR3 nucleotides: TGCAGTGCTAGAGGGGATAGGGGAGAGACCCAGTACTTC.